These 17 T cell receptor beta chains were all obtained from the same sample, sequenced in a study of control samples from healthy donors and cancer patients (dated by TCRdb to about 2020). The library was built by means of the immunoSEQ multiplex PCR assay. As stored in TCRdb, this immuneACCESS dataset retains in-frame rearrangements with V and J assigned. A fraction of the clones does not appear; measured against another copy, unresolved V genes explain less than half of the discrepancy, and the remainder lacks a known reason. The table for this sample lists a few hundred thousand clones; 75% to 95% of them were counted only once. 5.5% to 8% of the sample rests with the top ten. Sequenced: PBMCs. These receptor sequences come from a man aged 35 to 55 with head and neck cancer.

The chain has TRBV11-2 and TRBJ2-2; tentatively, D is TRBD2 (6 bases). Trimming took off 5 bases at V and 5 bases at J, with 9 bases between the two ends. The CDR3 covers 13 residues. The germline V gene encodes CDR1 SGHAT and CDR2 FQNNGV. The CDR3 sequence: CASSLRGTGELFF. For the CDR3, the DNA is TGTGCCAGCAGCCTACGGGGGACCGGGGAGCTGTTTTTT.

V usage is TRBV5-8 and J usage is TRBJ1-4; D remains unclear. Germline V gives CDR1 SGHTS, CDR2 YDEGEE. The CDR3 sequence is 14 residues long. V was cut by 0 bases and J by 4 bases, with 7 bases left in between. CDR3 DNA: TGTGCCAGCAGCTTGGGCGGGAATAATGAAAAACTGTTTTTT. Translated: CASSLGGNNEKLFF.

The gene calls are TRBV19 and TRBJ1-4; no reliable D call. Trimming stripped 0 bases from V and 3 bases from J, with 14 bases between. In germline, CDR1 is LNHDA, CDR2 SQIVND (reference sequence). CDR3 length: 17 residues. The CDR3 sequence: CASSIEGNPGSNEKLFF. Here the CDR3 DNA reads TGTGCCAGTAGTATAGAGGGCAACCCCGGGTCTAATGAAAAACTGTTTTTT.

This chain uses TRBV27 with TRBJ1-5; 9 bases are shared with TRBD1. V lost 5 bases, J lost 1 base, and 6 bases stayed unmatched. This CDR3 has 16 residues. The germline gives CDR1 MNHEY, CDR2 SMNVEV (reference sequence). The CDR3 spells CASSPRTGESNQPQHF. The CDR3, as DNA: TGTGCCAGCAGTCCCCGGACAGGGGAGAGCAATCAGCCCCAGCATTTT.

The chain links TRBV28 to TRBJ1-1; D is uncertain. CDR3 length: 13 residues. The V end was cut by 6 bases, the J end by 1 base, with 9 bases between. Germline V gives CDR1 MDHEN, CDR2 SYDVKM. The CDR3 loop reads CASRRGGNTEAFF. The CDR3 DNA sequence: TGTGCCAGCAGACGAGGAGGGAACACTGAAGCTTTCTTT.

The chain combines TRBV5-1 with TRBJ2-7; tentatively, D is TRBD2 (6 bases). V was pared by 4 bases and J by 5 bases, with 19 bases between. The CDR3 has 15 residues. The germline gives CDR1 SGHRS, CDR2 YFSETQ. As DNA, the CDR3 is TGCGCCAGCAGCCAGGAGGGCCGAAATCACGACGAGCAGTACTTC. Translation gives CASSQEGRNHDEQYF.

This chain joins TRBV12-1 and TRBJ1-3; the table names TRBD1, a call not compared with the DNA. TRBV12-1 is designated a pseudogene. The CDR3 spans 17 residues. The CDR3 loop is CASSSPGQVSSGNTIYF. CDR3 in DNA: TGTGCCAGCAGCTCCCCCGGACAGGTGAGCTCTGGAAACACCATATATTTT.

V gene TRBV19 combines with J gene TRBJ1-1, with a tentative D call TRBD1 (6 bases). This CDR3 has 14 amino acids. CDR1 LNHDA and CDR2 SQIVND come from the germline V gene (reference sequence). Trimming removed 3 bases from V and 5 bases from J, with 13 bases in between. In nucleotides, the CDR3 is TGTGCCAGTAGTATTTGGGGGGCTCGAACTGAAGCTTTCTTT. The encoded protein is CASSIWGARTEAFF.

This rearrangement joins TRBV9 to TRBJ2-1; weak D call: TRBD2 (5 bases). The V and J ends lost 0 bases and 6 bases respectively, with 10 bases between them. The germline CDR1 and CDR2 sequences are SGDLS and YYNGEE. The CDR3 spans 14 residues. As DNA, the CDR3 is TGTGCCAGCAGCGTAGACCTAGCAGTCAATGAGCAGTTCTTC. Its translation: CASSVDLAVNEQFF.

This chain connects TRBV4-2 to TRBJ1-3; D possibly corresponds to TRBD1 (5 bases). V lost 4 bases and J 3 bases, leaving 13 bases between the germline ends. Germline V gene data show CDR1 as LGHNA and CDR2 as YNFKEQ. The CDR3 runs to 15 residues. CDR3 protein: CASSPPGGFGNTIYF. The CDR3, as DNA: TGTGCCAGCAGCCCCCCTGGGGGGTTTGGAAACACCATATATTTT.

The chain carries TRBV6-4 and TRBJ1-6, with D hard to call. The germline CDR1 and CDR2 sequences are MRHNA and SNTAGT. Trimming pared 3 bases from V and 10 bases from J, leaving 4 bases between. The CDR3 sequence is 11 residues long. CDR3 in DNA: TGTGCCAGCAGTGAAGAATCACCCCTCCACTTT. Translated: CASSEESPLHF.

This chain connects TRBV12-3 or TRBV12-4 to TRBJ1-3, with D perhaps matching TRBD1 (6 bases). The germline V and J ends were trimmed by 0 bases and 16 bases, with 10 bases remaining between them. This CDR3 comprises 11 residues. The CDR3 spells CASSLAGTPYF. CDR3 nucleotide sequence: TGTGCCAGCAGTTTAGCCGGGACACCCTATTTT.

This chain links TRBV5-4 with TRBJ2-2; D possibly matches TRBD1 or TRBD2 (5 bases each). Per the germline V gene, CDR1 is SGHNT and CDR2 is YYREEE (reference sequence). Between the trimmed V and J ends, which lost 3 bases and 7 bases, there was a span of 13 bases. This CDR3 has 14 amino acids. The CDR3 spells CASSSWGKGGELFF. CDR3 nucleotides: TGTGCCAGCAGCTCATGGGGGAAGGGCGGGGAGCTGTTTTTT.

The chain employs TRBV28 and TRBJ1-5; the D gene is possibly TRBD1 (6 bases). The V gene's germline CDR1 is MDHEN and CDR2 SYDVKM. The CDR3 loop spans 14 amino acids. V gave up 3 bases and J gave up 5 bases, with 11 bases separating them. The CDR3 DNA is TGTGCCAGCAGTTTCAACAGGGTAGATCAGCCCCAGCATTTT. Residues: CASSFNRVDQPQHF.

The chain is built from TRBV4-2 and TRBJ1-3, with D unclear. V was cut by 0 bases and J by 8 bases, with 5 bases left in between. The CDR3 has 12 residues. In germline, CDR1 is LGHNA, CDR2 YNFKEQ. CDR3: CASSQDGDTIYF. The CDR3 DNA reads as TGTGCCAGCAGCCAAGACGGAGACACCATATATTTT.

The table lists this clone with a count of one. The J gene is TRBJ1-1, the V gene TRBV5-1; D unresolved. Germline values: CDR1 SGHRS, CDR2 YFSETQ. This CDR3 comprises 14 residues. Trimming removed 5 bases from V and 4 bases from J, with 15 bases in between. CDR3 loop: CASSQQAEGTEAFF. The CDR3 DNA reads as TGCGCCAGCAGTCAGCAGGCAGAGGGCACTGAAGCTTTCTTT.

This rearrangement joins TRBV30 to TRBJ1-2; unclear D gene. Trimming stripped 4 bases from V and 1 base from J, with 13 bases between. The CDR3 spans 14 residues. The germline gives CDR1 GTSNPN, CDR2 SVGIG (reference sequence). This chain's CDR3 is CAWNPGRRNYGYTF. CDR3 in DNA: TGTGCCTGGAATCCGGGCAGGCGTAACTATGGCTACACCTTC.